These T cell receptor beta chains were read from a single sample in a study of T cell repertoires in cytomegalovirus infection. TCRdb re-called the reads through MiXCR, storing one row per CDR3 protein. This repertoire shows some 150,000 distinct CDR3 sequences, about a quarter found once; its top ten account for over 9.5%. The sequenced material came from PBMCs. The source of these receptors is a human donor in good health (CMV status not recorded). Some clones in this sample may be carry-over from other donors' samples. Both conserved end residues are part of each CDR3. D genes are given only for firm matches. Size is stated for part of the rows, as once, few or many counts, or as a class when the clone is expanded.

d_gene,abundance,j_gene,v_gene,CDR3nt,CDR3aa
NA,NA,TRBJ2-5,TRBV12-3/TRBV12-4,TGTGCCAGCAGCTACGGGCCCCAACAAGAGACCCAGTACTTC,CASSYGPQQETQYF
TRBD1,NA,TRBJ2-7,TRBV28,TGTGCCAGCAGACGATCGGACAGGGGCTACGAGCAGTACTTC,CASRRSDRGYEQYF
NA,NA,TRBJ2-4,TRBV9,TGTGCCAGCAGCACTGGGACTCACGGACTGCCAAGTAACATTCAGTACTTC,CASSTGTHGLPSNIQYF
NA,NA,TRBJ2-2,TRBV5-1,TGCGCCAGCAGACCAGGGGCAGTGAACACCGGGGAGCTGTTTTTT,CASRPGAVNTGELFF
TRBD2,many,TRBJ2-1,TRBV7-2,TGTGCCAGCAGCTACCGACTAGCGGGAGGGCCCAACAATGAGCAGTTCTTC,CASSYRLAGGPNNEQFF
NA,NA,TRBJ2-7,TRBV11-2,TGTGCCAGCAGCGCACCCTACGAGCAGTACTTC,CASSAPYEQYF
TRBD2,few,TRBJ2-7,TRBV28,TGTGCCAGCAGTTTAGTTAGCGGGGGACGCTACGAGCAGTACTTC,CASSLVSGGRYEQYF
NA,few,TRBJ1-2,TRBV2,TGTGCCAGCAGCGATGGGGGCAGGGGAATCGACTATGGCTACACCTTC,CASSDGGRGIDYGYTF
NA,NA,TRBJ1-3,TRBV12-3/TRBV12-4,TGTGCCAGCAGTTGGCCTCCCTGGGGCCGGACCCCGGGAAACACCATATATTTT,CASSWPPWGRTPGNTIYF
NA,many,TRBJ1-1,TRBV7-9,TGTGCCAGCAGCTTATCAGGGACGAACACTGAAGCTTTCTTT,CASSLSGTNTEAFF
NA,NA,TRBJ2-6,TRBV19,TGTGCCAGTAGTATATCGGTGAGGGGGGCCAACGTCCTGACTTTC,CASSISVRGANVLTF
TRBD1,many,TRBJ1-5,TRBV7-6,TGTGCCAGCAGCTTAGCGCGGAACAGGGGGTCTCGACAGCCCCAGCATTTT,CASSLARNRGSRQPQHF
TRBD1,few,TRBJ1-3,TRBV28,TGTGCCAGCAGTCCCCGGGACAGAGAGGTCGGAAACACCATATATTTT,CASSPRDREVGNTIYF
TRBD2,few,TRBJ2-3,TRBV7-8,TGTGCCAGCAGCGCGCCGCTAGCGGGAGGGAGTATAGGGGGAACAGATACGCAGTATTTT,CASSAPLAGGSIGGTDTQYF
TRBD1,few,TRBJ2-1,TRBV6-2/TRBV6-3,TGTGCCAGCAGTCAAGCCGGGACAGGGTGGTACAATGAGCAGTTCTTC,CASSQAGTGWYNEQFF
NA,once,TRBJ2-1,TRBV14,TGTGCCAGCAGCCTTACTAGTGACGCCTACAATGAGCAGTTCTTC,CASSLTSDAYNEQFF
TRBD1,few,TRBJ1-2,TRBV2,TGTGCCAGCACCGAGGGACAGTTCTATGGCTACACCTTC,CASTEGQFYGYTF
TRBD1,NA,TRBJ2-3,TRBV29-1,TGCAGCGTTGAAGACCTTGGGACAGGGCAATACGCAGATACGCAGTATTTT,CSVEDLGTGQYADTQYF
NA,NA,TRBJ2-3,TRBV28,TGTGCAAGCAGTTTAAACGGGGAAAGTAGTTTT,CASSLNGESSF
NA,NA,TRBJ1-1,TRBV28,TGTGCCAGCAGTCGGGACATCCGACAGGCTTTCTTT,CASSRDIRQAFF
TRBD1,many,TRBJ2-3,TRBV12-3/TRBV12-4,TGTGCCTGGGGGACAGGGGGCGAAGATACGCAGTATTTT,CAWGTGGEDTQYF
NA,many,TRBJ2-5,TRBV7-6,TGTGCCAGCAGCGGGGACACCGGCCGCCTAGAGACCCAGTACTTC,CASSGDTGRLETQYF
TRBD2,NA,TRBJ2-1,TRBV7-6,TGTGCCAGCAGCTTAGAAACTAGCGGGAAATACAATGAGCAGTTCTTC,CASSLETSGKYNEQFF
TRBD2,NA,TRBJ2-7,TRBV14,TGTGCCAGCAGCCTACTAGCGGGTGCGACCTACGAGCAGTACTTC,CASSLLAGATYEQYF
NA,NA,TRBJ1-1,TRBV20-1,TGCAGCGCCCGAACAGGGAACACTGAAGCTTTCTTT,CSARTGNTEAFF
NA,NA,TRBJ2-7,TRBV2,TGTGCCAGCAGTGAAGACAGCTCCTACGAGCAGTACTTC,CASSEDSSYEQYF
TRBD1,few,TRBJ2-2,TRBV11-2,TGTGCCAGCAGCTTAGTAAGGACAGGGCCGGTCGGGGAGCTGTTTTTT,CASSLVRTGPVGELFF
NA,few,TRBJ2-6,TRBV4-1,TGCGCCAGCAGCCAAGTCGGGACGGCCAATTCTGGGGCCAACGTCCTGACTTTC,CASSQVGTANSGANVLTF
NA,few,TRBJ1-1,TRBV5-3,TGTGCCAGCAGCTCCCAGGGAGTTGGGACTGAAGCTTTCTTT,CASSSQGVGTEAFF
TRBD2,few,TRBJ2-1,TRBV7-3,TGTGCCAGCAGCATTAGCGGGGGGGTTAATGAGCAGTTCTTC,CASSISGGVNEQFF
NA,NA,TRBJ2-5,TRBV7-2,TGTGCCAGCAGCTTAGACGGGGGGCGAGGAGAGACCCAGTACTTC,CASSLDGGRGETQYF
NA,NA,TRBJ2-7,TRBV18,TGTGCCAGCTCATGGGGGGTGTCCTACGAGCAGTACTTC,CASSWGVSYEQYF
TRBD2,few,TRBJ2-1,TRBV7-6,TGTGCCAGCAGCGCGACTAGCGGGGGCAATGAGCAGTTCTTC,CASSATSGGNEQFF
NA,NA,TRBJ2-3,TRBV7-4,TGTGCCAGCAGCGTATGGGGGGAGAATGTAGATACGCAGTATTTT,CASSVWGENVDTQYF
NA,many,TRBJ2-3,TRBV28,TGTGCCAGCAGCACCACAGATACGCAGTATTTT,CASSTTDTQYF
NA,many,TRBJ1-6,TRBV6-1,TGTGCCAGCGGAGACGGCACTAATTCACCCCTCCACTTT,CASGDGTNSPLHF
TRBD2,many,TRBJ2-5,TRBV28,TGTGCCAGCAGTTTCGGGGGGGAACTACTGGAGACCCAGTACTTC,CASSFGGELLETQYF
NA,many,TRBJ1-1,TRBV11-2,TGTGCCAGCAGCTTAGTAAGTAGAGGTGAAGCTTTCTTT,CASSLVSRGEAFF
NA,NA,TRBJ1-2,TRBV20-1,TGCAGTGCTAGAGATGCGGAGTTGAACTATGGCTACACCTTC,CSARDAELNYGYTF
NA,few,TRBJ2-5,TRBV27,TGTGCCAGCAGCTACCGTCTAGGGTACCAAGAGACCCAGTACTTC,CASSYRLGYQETQYF
NA,NA,TRBJ1-1,TRBV7-3,TGTGCCAGCAGCCCAGATCGAAGCACTGAAGCTTTCTTT,CASSPDRSTEAFF